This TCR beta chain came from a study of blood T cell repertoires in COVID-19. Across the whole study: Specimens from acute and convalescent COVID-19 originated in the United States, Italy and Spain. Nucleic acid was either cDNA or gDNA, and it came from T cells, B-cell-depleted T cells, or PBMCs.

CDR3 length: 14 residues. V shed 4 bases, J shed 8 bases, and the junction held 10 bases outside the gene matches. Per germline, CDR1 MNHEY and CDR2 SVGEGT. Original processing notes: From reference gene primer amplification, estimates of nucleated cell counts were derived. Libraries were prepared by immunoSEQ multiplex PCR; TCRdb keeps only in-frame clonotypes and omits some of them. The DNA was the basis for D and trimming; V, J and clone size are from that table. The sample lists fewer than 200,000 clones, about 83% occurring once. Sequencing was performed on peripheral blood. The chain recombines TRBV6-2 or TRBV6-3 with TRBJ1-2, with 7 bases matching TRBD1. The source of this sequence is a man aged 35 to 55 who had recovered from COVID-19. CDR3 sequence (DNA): TGTGCCAGCAGTTCCGACAGGGTAACGGAAGGCTACACCTTC. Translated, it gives CASSSDRVTEGYTF.